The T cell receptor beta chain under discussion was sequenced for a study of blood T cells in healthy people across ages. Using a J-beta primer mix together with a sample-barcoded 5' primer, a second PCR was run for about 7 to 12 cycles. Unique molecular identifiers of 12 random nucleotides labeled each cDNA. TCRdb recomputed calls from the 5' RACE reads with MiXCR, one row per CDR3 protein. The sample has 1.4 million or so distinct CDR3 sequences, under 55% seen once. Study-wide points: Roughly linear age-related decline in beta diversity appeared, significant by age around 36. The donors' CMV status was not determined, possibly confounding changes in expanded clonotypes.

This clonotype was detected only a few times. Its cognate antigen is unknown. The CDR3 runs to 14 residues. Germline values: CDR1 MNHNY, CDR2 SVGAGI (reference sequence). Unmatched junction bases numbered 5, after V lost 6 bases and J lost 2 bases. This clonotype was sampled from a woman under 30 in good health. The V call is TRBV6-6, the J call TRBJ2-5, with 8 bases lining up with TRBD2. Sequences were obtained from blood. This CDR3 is CASRPSGGQETQYF. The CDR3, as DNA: TGTGCCAGCAGACCTTCGGGGGGGCAAGAGACCCAGTACTTC.